A selection of T cell receptor beta chains follows, all from one sample in a study of regulatory T cells in long-lasting Graves disease. TCRdb used MiXCR to reprocess the multiplex PCR reads, holding one entry per CDR3 protein. Of around 400,000 distinct CDR3 sequences in the sample, around 11% were seen once. This sample also appeared in a second study, on T cells in Graves' hyperthyroidism and ophthalmopathy.

The specimen was peripheral blood mononuclear cells (PBMCs), collected at new diagnosis, from a patient treated with antithyroid drugs. These receptors all come from a woman aged 18 to 35 with Graves disease. Each CDR3 is given with its conserved first and last residue. The order of the fields is V gene, D gene, J gene, clone size, CDR3 protein, CDR3 DNA. D genes are given only for firm matches. Rows give clone size only sometimes, using once, few, many, or a class for an expanded clone.

TRBV2,.,TRBJ1-2,many,CASYLPVSGGYTF,TGTGCCAGCTACCTACCCGTGTCCGGTGGCTACACCTTC
TRBV28,.,TRBJ2-1,many,CASSLRGVYNEQFF,TGTGCCAGCAGTTTGCGGGGAGTTTACAATGAGCAGTTCTTC
TRBV6-5,TRBD2,TRBJ2-3,many,CASSYGGGDTDTQYF,TGTGCCAGCAGTTACGGGGGGGGAGACACAGATACGCAGTATTTT
TRBV13,.,TRBJ2-2,many,CASSPRRNTGELFF,TGTGCCAGCAGCCCCCGCCGGAACACCGGGGAGCTGTTTTTT
TRBV19,.,TRBJ1-6,few,CASSNRDGNSPLHF,TGTGCCAGTAGCAACAGGGACGGGAATTCACCCCTCCACTTT
TRBV18,TRBD1,TRBJ1-2,many,CASSPGQGAEGYTF,TGTGCCAGCTCACCGGGACAGGGGGCAGAAGGCTACACCTTC
TRBV4-1,TRBD2,TRBJ2-3,few,CASSQSGLVSRPDTQYF,TGCGCCAGCAGCCAATCAGGACTAGTCTCTCGCCCAGATACGCAGTATTTT
TRBV9,TRBD2,TRBJ2-1,.,CASSEAGGLYNEQFF,TGTGCCAGCAGCGAGGCGGGGGGGCTCTACAATGAGCAGTTCTTC
TRBV25-1,TRBD1,TRBJ2-7,.,CASSELTGDEQYF,TGTGCCAGCAGTGAGTTGACAGGGGACGAGCAGTACTTC
TRBV5-1,.,TRBJ1-2,many,CASSWTDANYGYTF,TGCGCCAGCAGCTGGACAGACGCTAACTATGGCTACACCTTC
TRBV5-1,.,TRBJ2-7,.,CASSLDIGTEQYF,TGCGCCAGCAGCTTGGACATAGGGACCGAGCAGTACTTC
TRBV7-8,.,TRBJ2-6,few,CASSLDVRGVLTF,TGTGCCAGCAGCTTAGATGTCAGAGGCGTCCTGACTTTC
TRBV18,.,TRBJ1-5,few,CASSPPARDGQPQHF,TGTGCCAGCTCACCACCGGCCAGAGACGGCCAGCCCCAGCATTTT
TRBV20-1,TRBD1,TRBJ2-3,few,CSAKQGPGADTQYF,TGCAGTGCAAAACAGGGGCCAGGGGCAGATACGCAGTATTTT
TRBV28,TRBD1,TRBJ2-6,many,CASSSGQGPSSGANVLTF,TGTGCCAGCAGTTCGGGACAGGGGCCCAGCTCTGGGGCCAACGTCCTGACTTTC
TRBV7-9,TRBD2,TRBJ2-3,few,CASSLTNSLLAGATDTQYF,TGTGCCAGCAGCTTAACCAACTCCCTCCTAGCGGGGGCAACAGATACGCAGTATTTT
TRBV20-1,TRBD1,TRBJ1-2,.,CSASPGQENYGYTF,TGCAGTGCCAGTCCGGGACAGGAAAACTATGGCTACACCTTC
TRBV6-2/TRBV6-3,TRBD1,TRBJ1-4,.,CASSLTGAYEKLFF,TGTGCCAGCAGTTTGACAGGGGCCTACGAAAAACTGTTTTTT
TRBV7-3,.,TRBJ2-1,many,CASSLTSQSSYNEQFF,TGTGCCAGCAGCTTAACGTCGCAATCCTCCTACAATGAGCAGTTCTTC
TRBV28,.,TRBJ1-1,many,CASSLSGRLEMNTEAFF,TGTGCCAGCAGTTTATCCGGCAGGCTAGAAATGAACACTGAAGCTTTCTTT
TRBV7-6,.,TRBJ1-1,many,CASSLQINTEAFF,TGTGCCAGCAGCTTACAGATTAACACTGAAGCTTTCTTT
TRBV4-2,.,TRBJ2-6,few,CASSQPHRGTGANVLTF,TGTGCCAGCAGCCAGCCCCACCGGGGGACTGGGGCCAACGTCCTGACTTTC
TRBV28,TRBD2,TRBJ2-1,many,CASSSGGRTNEQFF,TGTGCCAGCAGCTCGGGAGGGCGTACCAATGAGCAGTTCTTC
TRBV20-1,TRBD1,TRBJ1-2,many,CSASIRDRGRVGYGYTF,TGCAGTGCTAGTATAAGGGACAGGGGGCGCGTCGGGTATGGCTACACCTTC
TRBV7-2,.,TRBJ1-5,many,CASSFYNQPQHF,TGTGCCAGCAGCTTTTACAATCAGCCCCAGCATTTT
TRBV12-3/TRBV12-4,.,TRBJ1-1,many,CASSHRDTEAFF,TGTGCCAGCAGTCACAGGGACACTGAAGCTTTCTTT
TRBV9,.,TRBJ2-2,.,CASSVVGTLRDTGELFF,TGTGCCAGCAGCGTAGTTGGGACCTTAAGGGACACCGGGGAGCTGTTTTTT
TRBV11-2,.,TRBJ1-2,many,CASSLGGRLNYGYTF,TGTGCCAGCAGCTTAGGCGGCAGGCTGAACTATGGCTACACCTTC
TRBV7-9,TRBD1,TRBJ2-1,many,CASSEFRDRGRNEQFF,TGTGCCAGCAGCGAATTCCGGGACAGGGGGCGTAATGAGCAGTTCTTC
TRBV10-3,TRBD2,TRBJ2-5,many,CAISDPVRAGDETQYF,TGTGCCATCAGTGACCCGGTTAGAGCGGGAGACGAGACCCAGTACTTC
TRBV5-1,.,TRBJ2-7,.,CASSLRAGPYNEQYF,TGCGCCAGCAGCTTGAGGGCGGGACCCTACAATGAGCAGTACTTC
TRBV27,.,TRBJ2-1,many,CASSLRVGPRYYNEQFF,TGTGCCAGCAGTTTACGAGTCGGCCCCCGATATTACAATGAGCAGTTCTTC
TRBV12-3/TRBV12-4,.,TRBJ1-3,many,CASTPGGRGSAIYF,TGTGCCAGCACCCCGGGGGGGAGAGGTTCTGCCATATATTTT
TRBV7-3,TRBD2,TRBJ2-7,many,CASSLGLAGVYEQYF,TGTGCCAGCAGCCTGGGACTAGCGGGAGTCTACGAGCAGTACTTC
TRBV19,.,TRBJ1-1,.,CASSIEEDTEAFF,TGTGCCAGTAGTATAGAAGAGGACACTGAAGCTTTCTTT
TRBV20-1,TRBD1,TRBJ2-7,many,CSARRRTGLPYEQYF,TGCAGTGCTAGAAGAAGGACAGGGCTCCCCTACGAGCAGTACTTC
TRBV9,.,TRBJ1-1,many,CASSAWGGNTEAFF,TGTGCCAGCAGTGCCTGGGGTGGGAACACTGAAGCTTTCTTT
TRBV28,.,TRBJ2-2,many,CASRGKTHGTGELFF,TGTGCCAGCAGGGGAAAGACTCACGGGACCGGGGAGCTGTTTTTT
TRBV29-1,.,TRBJ1-4,few,CSVGLGKEKLFF,TGCAGCGTTGGTCTGGGGAAGGAAAAACTGTTTTTT
TRBV20-1,.,TRBJ2-3,few,CSATAERTDTQYF,TGCAGTGCTACGGCGGAGCGCACAGATACGCAGTATTTT
TRBV3-1,TRBD2,TRBJ2-1,few,CASLLSGGASGGAKYNEQFF,TGTGCCAGCTTACTTAGCGGAGGGGCTAGCGGGGGGGCGAAGTACAATGAGCAGTTCTTC
TRBV30,.,TRBJ1-3,.,CAWSVRWDAGNTIYF,TGTGCCTGGAGTGTAAGGTGGGACGCAGGAAACACCATATATTTT
TRBV9,TRBD2,TRBJ2-7,few,CASSPQLERGRPGHEQYF,TGTGCCAGCAGCCCCCAGTTGGAGCGGGGGCGTCCAGGCCACGAGCAGTACTTC
TRBV15,.,TRBJ1-3,many,CATKTDGSSGNTIYF,TGTGCCACCAAGACGGACGGATCCTCTGGAAACACCATATATTTT
TRBV30,.,TRBJ1-1,many,CAWIRVRVMNTEAFF,TGTGCCTGGATACGGGTTAGGGTAATGAACACTGAAGCTTTCTTT
TRBV20-1,.,TRBJ2-3,many,CSARRATTTDTQYF,TGCAGTGCTAGGAGAGCAACCACCACAGATACGCAGTATTTT
TRBV10-3,.,TRBJ1-1,many,CAISESLRSEAFF,TGTGCCATCAGTGAGTCACTTCGGTCTGAAGCTTTCTTT
TRBV11-1,.,TRBJ1-5,many,CASSQRGGDQPQHF,TGTGCCAGCAGCCAGCGGGGAGGAGATCAGCCCCAGCATTTT
TRBV20-1,.,TRBJ2-5,few,CSAPDGNTQYF,TGCAGTGCCCCAGACGGGAATACCCAGTACTTC
TRBV6-2/TRBV6-3,.,TRBJ1-4,many,CASSYSISDSWNEKLFF,TGTGCCAGCAGTTACTCGATCTCGGACAGTTGGAATGAAAAACTGTTTTTT
TRBV11-1,TRBD2,TRBJ2-2,.,CASSSRITLAGGPGGTGELFF,TGTGCCAGCAGCTCCCGCATTACTCTAGCGGGAGGTCCAGGTGGCACCGGGGAGCTGTTTTTT
TRBV10-3,TRBD1,TRBJ1-5,.,CAISESQGAVYSNQPQHF,TGTGCCATCAGTGAGTCCCAGGGGGCGGTTTATAGCAATCAGCCCCAGCATTTT
TRBV4-1,TRBD1,TRBJ2-5,many,CASSQPLGTGGFQETQYF,TGCGCCAGCAGCCAGCCCCTCGGGACAGGGGGATTTCAAGAGACCCAGTACTTC
TRBV18,.,TRBJ2-1,many,CASSPQKETYNEQFF,TGTGCCAGCTCACCACAGAAGGAAACCTACAATGAGCAGTTCTTC
TRBV29-1,.,TRBJ1-1,.,CSVTLGNTEAFF,TGCAGCGTAACTTTAGGGAACACTGAAGCTTTCTTT